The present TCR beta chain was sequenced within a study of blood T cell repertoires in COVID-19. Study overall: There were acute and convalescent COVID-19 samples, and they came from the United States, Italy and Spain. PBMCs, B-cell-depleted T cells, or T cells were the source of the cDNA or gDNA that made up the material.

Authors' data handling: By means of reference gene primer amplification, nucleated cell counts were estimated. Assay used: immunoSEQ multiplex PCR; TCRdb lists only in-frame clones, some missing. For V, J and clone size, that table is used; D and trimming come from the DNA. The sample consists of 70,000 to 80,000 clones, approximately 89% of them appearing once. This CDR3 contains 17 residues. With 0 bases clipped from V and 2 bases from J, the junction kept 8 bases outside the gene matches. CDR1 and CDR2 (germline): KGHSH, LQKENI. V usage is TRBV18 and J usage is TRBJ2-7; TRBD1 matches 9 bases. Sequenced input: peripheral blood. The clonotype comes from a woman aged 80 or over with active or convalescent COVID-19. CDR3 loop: CASSPPAGTGNTYEQYF. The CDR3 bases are TGTGCCAGCTCACCACCGGCCGGGACAGGGAACACCTACGAGCAGTACTTC.